This T cell receptor (beta chain) was recovered during a study of T cell repertoires in cytomegalovirus infection. Study in general: Indications of both CMV infection and matching HLA type were provided by public TCR beta signatures.

Findings and caveats of the study: HLA-C-restricted, CMV-specific TCR beta clonotypes were dominant ex vivo. Accumulated public TCR beta family frequency recognized individuals carrying CMV together with the relevant HLA.

Regarding this clonotype: Its antigen is unidentified.

Germline CDR1 and CDR2: MNHEY and SVGAGI. The CDR3 is 16 amino acids. V was pared by 10 bases and J by 8 bases, with 29 bases between. TCRdb called the reads again in MiXCR, with one record for every CDR3 protein. The sample records a few hundred thousand distinct CDR3 sequences, less than 20% being singletons. Sample: PBMCs. This TCR derives from a human donor in good health (CMV status not recorded). Some clones in this sample may be carry-over from other donors' samples. The chain has TRBV6-5 and TRBJ1-2, with D hard to call. As DNA, the CDR3 is TGTGCCACACTCCAAAACGCCCGAATGTCCAGGAACGGCTACACCTTC. Translated: CATLQNARMSRNGYTF.